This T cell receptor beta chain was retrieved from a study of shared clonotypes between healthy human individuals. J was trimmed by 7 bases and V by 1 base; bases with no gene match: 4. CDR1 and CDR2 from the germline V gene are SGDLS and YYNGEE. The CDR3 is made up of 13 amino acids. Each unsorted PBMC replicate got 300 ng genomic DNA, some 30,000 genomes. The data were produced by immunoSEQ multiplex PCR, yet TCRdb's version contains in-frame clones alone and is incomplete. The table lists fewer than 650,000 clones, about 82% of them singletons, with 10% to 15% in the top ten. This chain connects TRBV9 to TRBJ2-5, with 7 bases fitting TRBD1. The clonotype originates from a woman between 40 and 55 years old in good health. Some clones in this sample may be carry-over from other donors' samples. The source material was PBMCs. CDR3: CASSVRDSVTQYF. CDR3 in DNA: TGTGCCAGCAGCGTAAGGGACAGCGTGACCCAGTACTTC.